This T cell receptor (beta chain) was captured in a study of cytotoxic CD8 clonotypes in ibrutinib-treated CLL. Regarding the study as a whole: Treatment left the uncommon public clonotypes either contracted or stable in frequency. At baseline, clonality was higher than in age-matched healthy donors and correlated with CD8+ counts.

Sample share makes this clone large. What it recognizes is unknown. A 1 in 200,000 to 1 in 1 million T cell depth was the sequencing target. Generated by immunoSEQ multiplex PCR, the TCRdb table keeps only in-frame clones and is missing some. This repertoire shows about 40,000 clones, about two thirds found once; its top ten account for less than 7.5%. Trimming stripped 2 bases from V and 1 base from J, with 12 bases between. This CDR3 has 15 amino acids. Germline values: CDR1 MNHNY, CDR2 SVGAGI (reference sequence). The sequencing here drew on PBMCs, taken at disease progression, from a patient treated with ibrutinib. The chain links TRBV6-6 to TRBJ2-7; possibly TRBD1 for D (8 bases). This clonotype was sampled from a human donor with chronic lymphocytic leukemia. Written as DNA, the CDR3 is TGTGCCAGCAGTTACGACAGGGGACTATCCTACGAGCAGTACTTC. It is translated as CASSYDRGLSYEQYF.